Each of the 24 T cell receptor beta chains below was sequenced from the same sample in a study of Graves' ophthalmopathy and Graves' hyperthyroidism. Researchers took RNA transcripts and amplified TCR beta CDR3 regions from them. Following a first-round RT-PCR that used HTBI primers, a second-round multiplex PCR was carried out. Each CDR3 protein gets one entry after TCRdb re-called the multiplex PCR reads with MiXCR. The data contain about 640,000 distinct CDR3 sequences, roughly two fifths of them singletons. Material for sequencing was peripheral blood. These receptors were obtained from an adult man with Graves' ophthalmopathy.

This clonotype came up many times. The chain joins TRBV24-1 to TRBJ1-2; D uncertain. The CDR3 contains 13 residues. Germline V lookup: CDR1 KGHDR, CDR2 SFDVKD. With 2 bases removed from V and 4 bases from J, the gap between germline ends came to 7 bases. The CDR3 DNA is TGTGCCACCAGTGATTCCAGTGCCTATGGCTACACCTTC. This sequence encodes CATSDSSAYGYTF.

Concerning this clonotype itself: It may be a read error: a sequence one base away is much more abundant. The J gene is TRBJ2-7, the V gene TRBV15, with 9 positions matching TRBD1. CDR1 and CDR2 from the germline V gene are LNHNV and YYDKDF (reference sequence). CDR3 length: 15 residues. The CDR3 spells CATSPGTGSSYEQHF. CDR3 DNA sequence: TGTGCCACCAGTCCCGGGACAGGGTCTTCCTACGAGCAGCACTTC.

The sample holds many counts of this clonotype. This chain connects TRBV5-1 to TRBJ1-1; D is unresolved. The ends were cut back, 5 bases at V and 5 bases at J, with 13 bases in the middle. CDR1 and CDR2 from the germline V gene are SGHRS and YFSETQ. The length of the CDR3 is 13 residues. CDR3 protein: CASRVGEVTEAFF. The DNA of the CDR3 is TGCGCCAGCAGAGTGGGAGAGGTGACTGAAGCTTTCTTT.

This clonotype was counted ten times or more. J is TRBJ1-2 and V is TRBV2, with D uncertain. This CDR3 is 13 amino acids long. With 3 bases removed from V and 4 bases from J, the gap between germline ends came to 9 bases. CDR1 is SNHLY, CDR2 FYNNEI, per germline. CDR3 bases: TGTGCCAGCAGTGAGAGGATTGGCTATGGCTACACCTTC. Translation gives CASSERIGYGYTF.

This clonotype has a count of ten or more. The V call is TRBV29-1, the J call TRBJ2-5; D remains ambiguous. The CDR3 consists of 14 residues. Trimming took 2 bases from V and 5 from J, leaving 15 bases between them. Looked up from germline, CDR1 is SQVTM and CDR2 is ANQGSEA. The CDR3 coding sequence is TGCAGCGTTGAACAAAGGCTGCACCGTGAGACCCAGTACTTC. It yields the protein CSVEQRLHRETQYF.

This clonotype came up many times. The chain carries TRBV19 and TRBJ1-2; 7 bases align to TRBD1. The germline gives CDR1 LNHDA, CDR2 SQIVND (reference sequence). Losses at the gene ends were 6 bases for V and 8 bases for J; bases not matched to a gene: 9. This CDR3 spans 13 amino acids. The CDR3 bases are TGTGCCAGTAGGGGACAGACCTCTTTCGGCTACACCTTC. This gives the protein CASRGQTSFGYTF.

This chain connects TRBV30 to TRBJ1-2; 7 positions agree with TRBD1. Germline-derived CDR1 and CDR2 are GTSNPN and SVGIG (reference sequence). V lost 0 bases and J lost 3; bases outside the gene matches: 10. CDR3 length equals 16 residues. This chain's CDR3 is CAWSVPGTGEDYGYTF. The CDR3 bases are TGTGCCTGGAGTGTACCTGGAACAGGGGAAGACTATGGCTACACCTTC.

This chain joins TRBV25-1 and TRBJ1-3, with D perhaps TRBD1 (6 bases). CDR3 length: 16 amino acids. Germline loops: CDR1 MGHDK, CDR2 SYGVNS. Between the trimmed V and J ends, which lost 1 base and 5 bases, there was a span of 15 bases. This chain's CDR3 is CASSESGGNERNTIYF. CDR3 nucleotide sequence: TGTGCCAGCAGTGAATCTGGGGGCAACGAGCGAAACACCATATATTTT.

In nucleotides, the CDR3 is TGTGCCAGCAGGGAGGTATCAGCCTCTAACTATGGCTACACCTTC. This gives the protein CASREVSASNYGYTF. This chain uses TRBV12-3 or TRBV12-4 with TRBJ1-2; no firm D call. The CDR3 consists of 15 residues. Deletions cut 6 bases from V and 0 bases from J, with 14 bases between.

A remark on this clonotype: At one end, the junction sequence differs from germline, possibly due to a read error. Written as DNA, the CDR3 is TGTACCAGTAGTCCGGGCGAAGGGGCTTACACTGAAGCTTTCTTT. Amino acids: CTSSPGEGAYTEAFF. The genes are TRBV19 and TRBJ1-1, with D possibly TRBD1 on 5 matching bases. Germline V gives CDR1 LNHDA, CDR2 SQIVND (reference sequence). This CDR3 has 15 amino acids.

Ten or more counts support this clonotype. The gene calls are TRBV7-2 and TRBJ2-7; maybe TRBD2 (6 bases). Germline lookup yields CDR1 SGHTA and CDR2 FQGNSA. The CDR3 spans 15 residues. The ends were cut back, 1 base at V and 4 bases at J, with 14 bases in the middle. The CDR3 DNA sequence: TGTGCCAGCAGCTTAGGGGGGGACCTAATTTACGAGCAGTACTTC. This gives the protein CASSLGGDLIYEQYF.

In the case of this clonotype: As the CDR3 is not closed by the conserved phenylalanine or tryptophan, this likely results from a read error. The chain has TRBV7-7 and TRBJ2-7; 9 bases are shared with TRBD2. The CDR3 sequence is 15 residues long. Germline CDR1 reads SSHAT; CDR2 reads FNYEAQ (reference sequence). The V and J ends lost 5 bases and 4 bases, in that order; junction bases with no gene match: 9. In DNA, the CDR3 is TGTGCCAGCAGCCAAGCGACTAGCGGTGGATACGAGCAGTACTGC. Translation: CASSQATSGGYEQYC.

In its sample, this clonotype was seen many times. This chain links TRBV5-1 with TRBJ1-2; 7 bases map to TRBD1. CDR3 length: 14 residues. J lost 4 bases, V lost 2 bases, and 5 bases had no gene match. The germline V gene has CDR1 SGHRS and CDR2 YFSETQ. This chain's CDR3 is CASSLDRAIYGYTF. The CDR3 DNA follows: TGCGCCAGCAGCTTAGACAGGGCGATCTATGGCTACACCTTC.

This clonotype was observed many times. The chain couples TRBV7-2 to TRBJ2-7; D gene unclear. V was cut by 5 bases and J by 5 bases, with 10 bases left in between. The CDR3 runs to 12 residues. Per the germline V gene, CDR1 is SGHTA and CDR2 is FQGNSA. CDR3: CASSLDWDEQYF. DNA for the CDR3: TGTGCCAGCAGCCTCGACTGGGACGAGCAGTACTTC.

The chain links TRBV11-2 to TRBJ1-3, with D possibly matching TRBD1 (5 bases). The CDR3 runs to 17 residues. CDR1 is SGHAT and CDR2 is FQNNGV in the germline V gene. Between the trimmed V and J ends, which lost 5 bases and 0 bases, there was a span of 17 bases. CDR3 residues: CASSQPTGPLSGNTIYF. The CDR3 DNA follows: TGTGCCAGCAGCCAACCTACAGGACCCCTCTCTGGAAACACCATATATTTT.

V and J are TRBV19 and TRBJ2-2, with a weak D call TRBD2 (6 bases). The CDR3 covers 15 residues. Trimming removed 5 bases at V and 6 bases at J, with 16 bases between. In germline, CDR1 is LNHDA, CDR2 SQIVND (reference sequence). The CDR3: CASSLGLRLAGELFF. CDR3 DNA: TGTGCCAGTAGTTTAGGCCTCAGACTAGCCGGGGAGCTGTTTTTT.

The chain links TRBV10-3 to TRBJ1-1; D possibly corresponds to TRBD1 (5 bases). The germline gives CDR1 ENHRY, CDR2 SYGVKD. The CDR3 runs to 13 residues. Deletions cut 7 bases from V and 2 bases from J, with 11 bases between. CDR3 amino acids: CAINSGTNTEAFF. In DNA form, the CDR3 reads TGTGCCATCAACTCAGGGACCAACACTGAAGCTTTCTTT.

The V and J genes are TRBV20-1 and TRBJ1-5; D is possibly TRBD1 (5 bases). CDR1 and CDR2 (germline): DFQATT, SNEGSKA (reference sequence). This CDR3 region has 15 residues. Trimming cost V 6 bases and J 2 bases, with 17 bases left between them. The CDR3 DNA follows: TGCAGTGCGAGGGACCGATATAGTGGCAATCAGCCCCAGCATTTT. Translating gives CSARDRYSGNQPQHF.

The V gene is TRBV10-3, the J gene TRBJ1-2, with 8 positions matching TRBD1. The V gene end was trimmed by 4 bases and the J gene end by 5 bases; junction bases not matched to a gene: 3. The CDR3 contains 13 residues. Germline CDR1 and CDR2: ENHRY and SYGVKD. The CDR3 coding sequence is TGTGCCATCAGTGGGCAGGGGGCGTATGGCTACACCTTC. Its protein product is CAISGQGAYGYTF.

The sample holds a few counts of this clonotype. The chain has TRBV7-9 and TRBJ1-1; the match to TRBD1 covers 9 bases. V lost 5 bases, J lost 5 bases, and 12 bases stayed unmatched. The CDR3 has 16 residues. Looked up from germline, CDR1 is SEHNR and CDR2 is FQNEAQ (reference sequence). The DNA for the CDR3 is TGTGCCAGCAGCCAACATAAACAGGGGGCGCAAACTGAAGCTTTCTTT. It encodes CASSQHKQGAQTEAFF.

The sample holds one count of this clonotype. The V call is TRBV12-3 or TRBV12-4, the J call TRBJ1-2; 8 positions match TRBD1. With V trimmed by 2 bases and J by 8 bases, 13 bases remained unmatched. This CDR3 is built from 16 residues. This chain's CDR3 is CASSLRGQGVENGYTF. In nucleotides, the CDR3 is TGTGCCAGCAGTTTAAGAGGACAGGGAGTTGAGAACGGCTACACCTTC.

This clonotype has only one observation. V usage is TRBV10-2 and J usage is TRBJ1-1; TRBD1 might be the D (5 bases). The germline CDR1 and CDR2 sequences are WSHSY and SAAADI. The CDR3 is 14 amino acids. The germline V and J ends were trimmed by 8 bases and 2 bases, with 15 bases remaining between them. The CDR3 loop reads CASGAGGANTEAFF. The CDR3, as DNA: TGCGCCAGCGGGGCTGGAGGGGCAAACACTGAAGCTTTCTTT.

Of note for this clonotype: Since a much larger clone is just one base distant, this may be a read error. Since no conserved phenylalanine or tryptophan closes the CDR3, a read error is the likely cause. This chain uses TRBV20-1 with TRBJ1-1; a possible D gene is TRBD1 (6 bases). The CDR3 runs 12 residues. Trimming cost V 3 bases and J 5 bases, with 10 bases left between them. The germline V gene has CDR1 DFQATT and CDR2 SNEGSKA (reference sequence). The CDR3, as DNA: TGCAGTGCTAGCAGGGGACGTACTGAAGCTTTCTCT. It yields the protein CSASRGRTEAFS.

This clonotype was counted only a few times. J is TRBJ1-2 and V is TRBV11-3, with TRBD1 matching over 7 bases. The CDR3 has 16 residues. The V gene's germline CDR1 is SGHNT and CDR2 YENEEA. The V gene end was trimmed by 5 bases and the J gene end by 4 bases; junction bases not matched to a gene: 13. CDR3 in amino acids: CASSPRTGQTTYGYTF. The CDR3 DNA follows: TGTGCCAGCAGCCCCCGGACAGGCCAAACTACCTATGGCTACACCTTC.